The 25 T cell receptor beta chains below come from one sample, sequenced in a study of blood T cell repertoires in COVID-19. The repertoire was sequenced with immunoSEQ multiplex PCR; TCRdb's copy has only in-frame clones and lacks some. The table has roughly 200,000 clones, about nine tenths seen once; the top ten hold under 4.5%. Sequencing was carried out using peripheral blood. The receptor set was obtained from a woman aged 25 to 39 with acute or convalescent COVID-19.

The chain links TRBV5-1 to TRBJ1-6; D remains ambiguous. The CDR3 has 16 amino acids. From germline, CDR1 is SGHRS and CDR2 YFSETQ. V was shortened by 0 bases and J by 5 bases, with 12 bases between the two germline ends. The CDR3 nucleotides are TGCGCCAGCAGCTTGGAGATGGGCCTTAATAATTCACCCCTCCACTTT. It codes for CASSLEMGLNNSPLHF.

The rearrangement links TRBV6-1 to TRBJ2-1, with D maybe TRBD2 (6 bases). Trimming stripped 11 bases from V and 8 bases from J, with 16 bases between. CDR1 is MNHNS, CDR2 SASEGT, per germline. The CDR3 runs 12 residues. The CDR3 loop is CAGGETRYEQFF. CDR3 in DNA: TGTGCCGGTGGAGAGACTAGGTATGAGCAGTTCTTC.

The V gene is TRBV27, the J gene TRBJ2-1, with 15 positions matching TRBD2. V was pared by 6 bases and J by 10 bases, with 7 bases of the junction left unmatched. The CDR3 is 15 amino acids. The germline gives CDR1 MNHEY, CDR2 SMNVEV (reference sequence). DNA for the CDR3: TGTGCCAGCAGAGGACTAGCGGGAGGGGGATGGGAGCAGTTCTTC. Translated: CASRGLAGGGWEQFF.

The J gene is TRBJ1-4, the V gene TRBV2, with unresolved D. Trimming cost V 1 base and J 8 bases, with 17 bases left between them. The CDR3 runs to 16 residues. Germline V lookup: CDR1 SNHLY, CDR2 FYNNEI. The CDR3 sequence: CASSEVAGGLGEKLFF. In DNA, the CDR3 is TGTGCCAGCAGTGAAGTAGCAGGTGGACTTGGAGAAAAACTGTTTTTT.

V usage is TRBV5-4 and J usage is TRBJ2-6, with 7 bases that match TRBD2. CDR3 length: 17 amino acids. Looked up from germline, CDR1 is SGHNT and CDR2 is YYREEE (reference sequence). The junction had 11 bases not matched to a gene; V was cut back by 4 bases and J by 4 bases. The DNA for the CDR3 is TGTGCCAGCAGCCCTGGGGAGGGTTTTCGCGGGGCCAACGTCCTGACTTTC. Translation gives CASSPGEGFRGANVLTF. Full variable domain (rest looked up from reference TRBV5-4 and TRBJ2-6): ETGVTQSPTHLIKTRGQQVTLRCSSQSGHNTVSWYQQALGQGPQFIFQYYREEENGRGNFPPRFSGLQFPNYSSELNVNALELDDSALYLCASSPGEGFRGANVLTFGAGSRLTVL.

J is TRBJ1-1 and V is TRBV10-3, with TRBD1 identical over 10 bases. The CDR3 is 15 residues long. The germline V gene encodes CDR1 ENHRY and CDR2 SYGVKD. V dropped 6 bases and J dropped 4; count of bases not matched to a gene: 8. The CDR3 region is CAIRPPGQGSTEAFF. As DNA, the CDR3 is TGTGCCATCAGGCCCCCGGGACAGGGGAGCACTGAAGCTTTCTTT.

The V call is TRBV29-1, the J call TRBJ1-2; 10 bases fit TRBD1. Germline CDR1 is SQVTM and CDR2 is ANQGSEA. The CDR3 is 14 residues long. J gave up 4 bases and V 6 bases, and 8 bases lay outside the gene matches. In DNA form, the CDR3 reads TGCAGCGTAGCCCCGGGACAGGGGTCCTATGGCTACACCTTC. Protein product: CSVAPGQGSYGYTF.

The rearrangement joins TRBV27 to TRBJ2-3; 10 nucleotides line up with TRBD2. The CDR3 spans 15 residues. Germline V gives CDR1 MNHEY, CDR2 SMNVEV (reference sequence). V lost 4 bases and J lost 1; bases outside the gene matches: 2. CDR3 protein: CASSYLAGGTDTQYF. In DNA, the CDR3 is TGTGCCAGCAGTTATCTAGCGGGAGGCACAGATACGCAGTATTTT.

V is TRBV21-1 and J is TRBJ2-7; whether TRBD2, the table's D call, matches the DNA was not checked. TRBV21-1 is recorded as a pseudogene. There are 14 residues in the CDR3. CDR3 bases: TGTGCCAGCACAGGCAAAGGGGGGGCCTACGAGCAGTACTTC. It encodes CASTGKGGAYEQYF.

Points on this clone: At one of its ends the junction is not consistent with the germline gene, which may arise from a read error. Different DNA sequences within this sample yield the same CDR3. The CDR3 DNA reads TGTGCCAGCTCACCACCTGGACTACCCTACGAACAGTACTTC. Protein sequence: CASSPPGLPYEQYF. The chain recombines TRBV18 with TRBJ2-7; perhaps TRBD2 as D (6 bases). From germline, CDR1 is KGHSH and CDR2 LQKENI. This CDR3 region has 14 residues.

This clone was seen only once. This chain joins TRBV25-1 and TRBJ2-5; 7 bases fit TRBD2. With V trimmed by 7 bases and J by 1 base, 6 bases remained unmatched. The length of the CDR3 is 14 residues. Per the germline V gene, CDR1 is MGHDK and CDR2 is SYGVNS. The CDR3 loop reads CASTDRLAQETQYF. The CDR3 nucleotides read TGTGCCAGCACCGACCGACTAGCCCAAGAGACCCAGTACTTC.

This chain links TRBV10-3 with TRBJ2-2, with TRBD2 matching over 9 bases. CDR3 length: 17 residues. The germline CDR1 and CDR2 sequences are ENHRY and SYGVKD. V lost 4 bases to trimming and J lost 6 bases; unmatched junction nucleotides: 12. CDR3 sequence reads: CAISANSGREGPGELFF. The CDR3, as DNA: TGTGCCATCAGTGCAAACTCTGGGCGGGAGGGCCCCGGGGAGCTGTTTTTT.

The chain combines TRBV5-1 with TRBJ2-3; D gene unclear. Germline-derived CDR1 and CDR2 are SGHRS and YFSETQ. V was cut by 0 bases and J by 6 bases, with 17 bases left in between. The CDR3 totals 16 residues. CDR3 in amino acids: CASSLGGDPEMDTQYF. The CDR3 DNA follows: TGCGCCAGCAGCTTGGGAGGTGACCCCGAGATGGATACGCAGTATTTT.

J is TRBJ1-6 and V is TRBV19; D gene unclear. The CDR3 is 15 amino acids. Germline assignment: CDR1 LNHDA and CDR2 SQIVND (reference sequence). V dropped 4 bases and J dropped 11 bases, with 18 bases sitting between them. CDR3 coding DNA: TGTGCCAGTAGTAAACAAGGACTATACGGGCCACCCCTCCACTTT. It yields the protein CASSKQGLYGPPLHF.

The chain joins TRBV2 to TRBJ2-3, with TRBD2 matching over 10 bases. This CDR3 has 15 residues. V shed 1 base, J shed 6 bases, and the junction held 4 bases outside the gene matches. The germline gives CDR1 SNHLY, CDR2 FYNNEI. CDR3 sequence reads: CASSEVAGGGDTQYF. The CDR3 DNA reads TGTGCCAGCAGTGAAGTAGCGGGAGGAGGCGATACGCAGTATTTT. Looking up the rest from reference TRBV2 and TRBJ2-3 gives the full variable domain: EPEVTQTPSHQVTQMGQEVILRCVPISNHLYFYWYRQILGQKVEFLVSFYNNEISEKSEIFDDQFSVERPDGSNFTLKIRSTKLEDSAMYFCASSEVAGGGDTQYFGPGTRLTVL.

The CDR3 sequence: CASSLSRTGTYHGYTF. The CDR3, as DNA: TGTGCCAGCAGTTTATCGCGGACAGGGACTTACCATGGCTACACCTTC. The genes are TRBV27 and TRBJ1-2; 8 bases are shared with TRBD1. The V gene end was trimmed by 0 bases and the J gene end by 6 bases; junction bases not matched to a gene: 9. Germline loops: CDR1 MNHEY, CDR2 SMNVEV (reference sequence). This CDR3 is built from 16 residues.

J is TRBJ2-1 and V is TRBV27; 9 nucleotides match TRBD2. CDR1 and CDR2 (germline): MNHEY, SMNVEV (reference sequence). The V segment lost 3 bases and the J segment 6 bases; nucleotides outside the gene matches: 6. CDR3 size: 15 residues. CDR3 DNA sequence: TGTGCCAGCAGTTTTCCACTAGCGGGCCTCAATGAGCAGTTCTTC. Translating gives CASSFPLAGLNEQFF.

The chain links TRBV10-1 to TRBJ2-1; D possibly corresponds to TRBD2 (6 bases). Trimming cost V 0 bases and J 8 bases, with 14 bases left between them. From germline, CDR1 is WNHNN and CDR2 SYGVQD (reference sequence). The CDR3 extends over 15 amino acids. The CDR3 DNA is TGCGCCAGCAGTGAGTCGCCGGGAGTGGAATATGAGCAGTTCTTC. Its translation: CASSESPGVEYEQFF.

This clone came up a few times. The J gene is TRBJ1-6, the V gene TRBV6-6; D gene unclear. The CDR3 covers 15 residues. The germline V gene has CDR1 MNHNY and CDR2 SVGAGI (reference sequence). V lost 1 base, J lost 0 bases, and 4 bases lay in between. As DNA, the CDR3 is TGTGCCAGCAGTTACTATAGCTCCTATAATTCACCCCTCCACTTT. This encodes CASSYYSSYNSPLHF.

CDR3 amino acids: CASSSDRDEAFF. The CDR3 DNA is TGTGCCAGCAGTTCAGACAGGGACGAAGCTTTCTTT. The chain carries TRBV2 and TRBJ1-1; TRBD1 aligns across 7 bases. Trimming removed 5 bases from V and 8 bases from J; junction bases left unmatched: 5. The CDR3 loop spans 12 amino acids. Germline lookup yields CDR1 SNHLY and CDR2 FYNNEI.

Written as DNA, the CDR3 is TGCGCCAGCAGCTCCGCCACGGGGGAAAACATTCAGTACTTC. Protein: CASSSATGENIQYF. The V and J genes are TRBV5-1 and TRBJ2-4, with D perhaps TRBD2 (6 bases). This CDR3 region has 14 residues. Trimming removed 3 bases from V and 5 bases from J, with 12 bases in between. From germline, CDR1 is SGHRS and CDR2 YFSETQ.

This clone was observed a handful of times. The genes are TRBV7-2 and TRBJ1-5; maybe TRBD1 (5 bases). The V gene's germline CDR1 is SGHTA and CDR2 FQGNSA. V was shortened by 6 bases and J by 3 bases, with 15 bases between the two germline ends. The CDR3 contains 15 residues. The CDR3, as DNA: TGTGCCAGCAGGGGTCGGCAGGGTAACAATCAGCCCCAGCATTTT. It yields the protein CASRGRQGNNQPQHF.

The CDR3 nucleotides read TGTGCCAGCAGCCGTATCCCCACTGAAGCTTTCTTT. This translates into CASSRIPTEAFF. The chain has TRBV28 and TRBJ1-1; D gene unclear. The germline V and J ends were trimmed by 6 bases and 4 bases, with 9 bases remaining between them. In germline, CDR1 is MDHEN, CDR2 SYDVKM. The length of the CDR3 is 12 residues.

This chain's CDR3 is CATSPGQESTDTQYF. Written as DNA, the CDR3 is TGTGCCACCAGCCCCGGACAGGAGAGCACAGATACGCAGTATTTT. The V gene is TRBV15, the J gene TRBJ2-3; 7 bases are a match to TRBD1. V trimming: 5 bases; J trimming: 0 bases; junction bases outside the gene matches: 5. CDR1 and CDR2 from the germline V gene are LNHNV and YYDKDF (reference sequence). The CDR3 loop spans 15 amino acids.

The rearrangement links TRBV9 to TRBJ2-7; 12 nucleotides align to TRBD2. J gave up 4 bases and V 4 bases, and 3 bases lay outside the gene matches. Germline V gene lookup returns CDR1 SGDLS and CDR2 YYNGEE. The CDR3 is 14 residues long. The CDR3 loop is CASSPGLAGYEQYF. The CDR3 DNA sequence: TGTGCCAGCAGCCCCGGACTAGCGGGGTACGAGCAGTACTTC.